The rows below give T cell receptor beta chains drawn from one sample of a study of cytomegalovirus exposure and HLA in healthy donors. Clones were read by immunoSEQ multiplex PCR, and TCRdb kept only the in-frame ones, dropping some. The sample has 90,000 to 150,000 clones; over 8.5% are singletons. The sample taken for sequencing was PBMCs. The receptors originated from a woman in her thirties or forties in good health and CMV-seropositive. Both conserved end residues are part of each CDR3. Fields, in order: clone size, D gene, V gene, J gene, CDR3 protein, CDR3 DNA. D genes are given only for firm matches. Clone size is stated in some rows and not others, as once, few, many or a class when expanded.

abundance: few; d_gene: -; v_gene: TRBV29-1; j_gene: TRBJ2-3; CDR3aa: CSALRQFSPPDTQYF; CDR3nt: TGCAGCGCCCTCCGACAGTTCTCTCCGCCAGATACGCAGTATTTT
abundance: -; d_gene: TRBD1; v_gene: TRBV25-1; j_gene: TRBJ2-7; CDR3aa: CASRPWTGGYEQYF; CDR3nt: TGTGCCAGCAGACCTTGGACAGGGGGCTACGAGCAGTACTTC
abundance: few; d_gene: TRBD2; v_gene: TRBV5-5; j_gene: TRBJ2-7; CDR3aa: CASSLVLAGGYEQYF; CDR3nt: TGTGCCAGCAGCTTGGTACTAGCGGGGGGGTACGAGCAGTACTTC
abundance: few; d_gene: -; v_gene: TRBV19; j_gene: TRBJ1-5; CDR3aa: CASSVWGQHQPQHF; CDR3nt: TGTGCCAGTAGTGTATGGGGGCAACACCAGCCCCAGCATTTT
abundance: -; d_gene: -; v_gene: TRBV11-2; j_gene: TRBJ2-1; CDR3aa: CASSLVRSSYNEQFF; CDR3nt: TGTGCCAGCAGCTTAGTCCGGAGCTCCTACAATGAGCAGTTCTTC
abundance: -; d_gene: -; v_gene: TRBV11-2; j_gene: TRBJ1-1; CDR3aa: CASSLGRGLGFMNTEAFF; CDR3nt: TGTGCCAGCAGCTTAGGGCGGGGGTTAGGCTTCATGAACACTGAAGCTTTCTTT
abundance: -; d_gene: TRBD1; v_gene: TRBV30; j_gene: TRBJ2-7; CDR3aa: CAWSSLTGGRTYEQYF; CDR3nt: TGTGCCTGGAGTTCCCTTACAGGGGGCCGTACCTACGAGCAGTACTTC
abundance: few; d_gene: -; v_gene: TRBV20-1; j_gene: TRBJ1-4; CDR3aa: CSAYLNEKLFF; CDR3nt: TGCAGTGCCTATCTTAATGAAAAACTGTTTTTT
abundance: -; d_gene: -; v_gene: TRBV29-1; j_gene: TRBJ2-7; CDR3aa: CSVVVQGNDEQYF; CDR3nt: TGCAGCGTTGTTGTCCAGGGTAATGACGAGCAGTACTTC
abundance: few; d_gene: -; v_gene: TRBV5-1; j_gene: TRBJ2-7; CDR3aa: CASSLAGESSNEQYF; CDR3nt: TGCGCCAGCAGCTTGGCCGGGGAAAGTTCGAACGAGCAGTACTTC
abundance: -; d_gene: -; v_gene: TRBV7-3; j_gene: TRBJ2-5; CDR3aa: CASSFRVGETQYF; CDR3nt: TGTGCCAGCAGCTTCAGGGTGGGAGAGACCCAGTACTTC
abundance: -; d_gene: -; v_gene: TRBV7-9; j_gene: TRBJ1-2; CDR3aa: CASSFTPYGYTF; CDR3nt: TGTGCCAGCAGCTTCACACCCTATGGCTACACCTTC
abundance: -; d_gene: -; v_gene: TRBV6-1; j_gene: TRBJ1-5; CDR3aa: CASTNRVLAQHF; CDR3nt: TGTGCCAGCACCAACAGGGTTTTGGCCCAGCATTTT
abundance: -; d_gene: -; v_gene: TRBV10-3; j_gene: TRBJ2-1; CDR3aa: CAISDPNEQFF; CDR3nt: TGTGCCATCAGTGACCCAAATGAGCAGTTCTTC
abundance: -; d_gene: -; v_gene: TRBV18; j_gene: TRBJ2-2; CDR3aa: CASSPLKAQTNTGELFF; CDR3nt: TGTGCCAGCTCACCCCTCAAGGCACAGACGAACACCGGGGAGCTGTTTTTT
abundance: few; d_gene: -; v_gene: TRBV19; j_gene: TRBJ1-1; CDR3aa: CASSEQRNTEAFF; CDR3nt: TGTGCCAGTAGCGAACAAAGAAACACTGAAGCTTTCTTT
abundance: few; d_gene: -; v_gene: TRBV5-1; j_gene: TRBJ2-6; CDR3aa: CASSSDGQDSSGANVLTF; CDR3nt: TGCGCCAGCAGCTCCGACGGGCAGGACAGCTCTGGGGCCAACGTCCTGACTTTC
abundance: few; d_gene: -; v_gene: TRBV7-9; j_gene: TRBJ1-5; CDR3aa: CASSRGGNQPQHF; CDR3nt: TGTGCCAGCAGCCGTGGAGGGAATCAGCCCCAGCATTTT
abundance: few; d_gene: TRBD2; v_gene: TRBV5-1; j_gene: TRBJ2-3; CDR3aa: CASSLRTLAGGSTDTQYF; CDR3nt: TGCGCCAGCAGCTTGAGGACACTAGCGGGGGGGAGCACAGATACGCAGTATTTT
abundance: -; d_gene: TRBD1; v_gene: TRBV5-1; j_gene: TRBJ1-6; CDR3aa: CASSLVTGGSPLHF; CDR3nt: TGCGCCAGCAGCTTGGTGACAGGGGGTTCACCCCTCCACTTT
abundance: -; d_gene: TRBD1; v_gene: TRBV6-1; j_gene: TRBJ1-2; CDR3aa: CASSEGTGAAGYGYPF; CDR3nt: TGTGCCAGCAGTGAGGGGACAGGGGCCGCAGGCTATGGCTACCCCTTC
abundance: -; d_gene: -; v_gene: TRBV4-1; j_gene: TRBJ2-7; CDR3aa: CASSQVPLEGNEQYF; CDR3nt: TGCGCCAGCAGCCAAGTTCCCCTGGAGGGGAACGAGCAGTACTTC
abundance: -; d_gene: TRBD1; v_gene: TRBV11-2; j_gene: TRBJ1-1; CDR3aa: CASSSGGLEAFF; CDR3nt: TGTGCCAGCAGCTCAGGGGGCCTTGAAGCTTTCTTT
abundance: -; d_gene: TRBD1; v_gene: TRBV6-1; j_gene: TRBJ1-2; CDR3aa: CASSGGGQGAGYTF; CDR3nt: TGTGCCAGCAGTGGGGGGGGACAGGGGGCCGGCTACACCTTC
abundance: -; d_gene: TRBD2; v_gene: TRBV5-1; j_gene: TRBJ2-1; CDR3aa: CASSHGTRGNEQFF; CDR3nt: TGCGCCAGCAGCCACGGGACTAGAGGGAATGAGCAGTTCTTC
abundance: -; d_gene: TRBD1; v_gene: TRBV7-8; j_gene: TRBJ1-5; CDR3aa: CASALGQGVKPQHF; CDR3nt: TGTGCCAGCGCCCTGGGACAGGGTGTGAAGCCCCAGCATTTT
abundance: -; d_gene: TRBD1; v_gene: TRBV19; j_gene: TRBJ1-5; CDR3aa: CASSQGAGNQPQHF; CDR3nt: TGTGCCAGTAGTCAGGGGGCGGGCAATCAGCCCCAGCATTTT
abundance: few; d_gene: -; v_gene: TRBV7-6; j_gene: TRBJ1-1; CDR3aa: CASSLAGRGFSEAFF; CDR3nt: TGTGCCAGCAGCTTAGCTGGCAGGGGATTCTCTGAAGCTTTCTTT
abundance: few; d_gene: -; v_gene: TRBV15; j_gene: TRBJ1-1; CDR3aa: CATSRDGRNTEAFF; CDR3nt: TGTGCCACCAGCAGAGATGGGAGGAACACTGAAGCTTTCTTT
abundance: once; d_gene: TRBD2; v_gene: TRBV27; j_gene: TRBJ2-5; CDR3aa: CASSLGASGGGWETQYF; CDR3nt: TGTGCCAGCAGTTTAGGTGCTTCGGGGGGGGGATGGGAGACCCAGTACTTC
abundance: -; d_gene: -; v_gene: TRBV19; j_gene: TRBJ2-7; CDR3aa: CASSFGDTSSYEQYF; CDR3nt: TGTGCCAGTAGTTTCGGGGACACCAGCTCCTACGAGCAGTACTTC
abundance: -; d_gene: TRBD1; v_gene: TRBV7-9; j_gene: TRBJ1-4; CDR3aa: CASSAGQGIGKLFF; CDR3nt: TGTGCCAGCAGTGCAGGACAGGGGATTGGAAAACTGTTTTTT
abundance: -; d_gene: -; v_gene: TRBV6-5; j_gene: TRBJ2-7; CDR3aa: CASSYSISGNSYEQYF; CDR3nt: TGTGCCAGCAGTTACTCGATATCGGGGAACTCCTACGAGCAGTACTTC
abundance: -; d_gene: -; v_gene: TRBV28; j_gene: TRBJ2-2; CDR3aa: CASSLAAGELFF; CDR3nt: TGTGCCAGCAGTTTAGCGGCCGGGGAGCTGTTTTTT
abundance: many; d_gene: TRBD1; v_gene: TRBV2; j_gene: TRBJ2-7; CDR3aa: CASSEGTGDEQYF; CDR3nt: TGTGCCAGCAGTGAAGGGACAGGGGACGAGCAGTACTTC
abundance: few; d_gene: TRBD1; v_gene: TRBV7-9; j_gene: TRBJ1-2; CDR3aa: CASSFSGGDDYGYTF; CDR3nt: TGTGCCAGCAGCTTCTCAGGGGGCGACGACTATGGCTACACCTTC
abundance: few; d_gene: -; v_gene: TRBV9; j_gene: TRBJ1-1; CDR3aa: CASSVLGTNTEAFF; CDR3nt: TGTGCCAGCAGCGTCCTAGGAACGAACACTGAAGCTTTCTTT
abundance: few; d_gene: -; v_gene: TRBV27; j_gene: TRBJ2-7; CDR3aa: CASSSPTNEQYF; CDR3nt: TGTGCCAGCAGTTCCCCGACAAACGAGCAGTACTTC
abundance: few; d_gene: -; v_gene: TRBV6-6; j_gene: TRBJ2-2; CDR3aa: CASRITGGVGELFF; CDR3nt: TGTGCCAGCAGGATTACAGGCGGGGTCGGGGAGCTGTTTTTT
abundance: -; d_gene: TRBD1; v_gene: TRBV7-8; j_gene: TRBJ1-2; CDR3aa: CASSLVEGGLYGYTF; CDR3nt: TGTGCCAGCAGCTTAGTTGAAGGGGGCCTCTATGGCTACACCTTC
abundance: few; d_gene: -; v_gene: TRBV7-9; j_gene: TRBJ1-1; CDR3aa: CASSLEWGGTEAFF; CDR3nt: TGTGCCAGCAGCTTGGAGTGGGGGGGTACTGAAGCTTTCTTT
abundance: few; d_gene: TRBD2; v_gene: TRBV7-3; j_gene: TRBJ2-1; CDR3aa: CASSLAGGVYEQFF; CDR3nt: TGTGCCAGCAGCTTAGCGGGGGGGGTTTATGAGCAGTTCTTC
abundance: -; d_gene: -; v_gene: TRBV18; j_gene: TRBJ1-4; CDR3aa: CASSPGGSEKLFF; CDR3nt: TGTGCCAGCTCACCTGGGGGGAGTGAAAAACTGTTTTTT
abundance: -; d_gene: -; v_gene: TRBV5-1; j_gene: TRBJ1-1; CDR3aa: CASSPRTALNTEAFF; CDR3nt: TGCGCCAGCAGCCCGCGGACAGCTCTGAACACTGAAGCTTTCTTT
abundance: few; d_gene: TRBD1; v_gene: TRBV18; j_gene: TRBJ1-2; CDR3aa: CASSLRRGRDGYTF; CDR3nt: TGTGCCAGCTCGCTTCGGAGGGGGCGCGATGGCTACACCTTC
abundance: few; d_gene: TRBD1; v_gene: TRBV15; j_gene: TRBJ2-5; CDR3aa: CATSRKTTGTGQGTQYF; CDR3nt: TGTGCCACCAGCAGAAAAACAACCGGGACAGGCCAGGGAACCCAGTACTTC
abundance: few; d_gene: TRBD1; v_gene: TRBV27; j_gene: TRBJ1-1; CDR3aa: CASGIPGQGREAFF; CDR3nt: TGTGCCAGCGGTATACCGGGACAGGGTCGGGAAGCTTTCTTT
abundance: -; d_gene: -; v_gene: TRBV7-9; j_gene: TRBJ1-4; CDR3aa: CASSLVSGPGGEKLFF; CDR3nt: TGTGCCAGCAGCTTAGTCTCCGGGCCAGGAGGTGAAAAACTGTTTTTT
abundance: few; d_gene: -; v_gene: TRBV15; j_gene: TRBJ1-2; CDR3aa: CATSRDLYRDYGYTF; CDR3nt: TGTGCCACCAGCAGAGACCTGTACAGGGACTATGGCTACACCTTC